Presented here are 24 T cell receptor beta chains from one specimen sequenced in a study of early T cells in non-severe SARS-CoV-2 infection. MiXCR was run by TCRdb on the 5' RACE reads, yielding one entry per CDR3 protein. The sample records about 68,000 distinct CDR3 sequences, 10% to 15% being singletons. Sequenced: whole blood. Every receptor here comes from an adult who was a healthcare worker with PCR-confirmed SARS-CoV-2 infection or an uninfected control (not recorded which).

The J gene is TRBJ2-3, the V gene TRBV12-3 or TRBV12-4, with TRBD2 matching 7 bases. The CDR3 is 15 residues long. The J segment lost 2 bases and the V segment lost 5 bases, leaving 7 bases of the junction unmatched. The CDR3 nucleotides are TGTGCCAGCAGTCTGAGCGGGATCTTCACAGATACGCAGTATTTT. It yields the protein CASSLSGIFTDTQYF.

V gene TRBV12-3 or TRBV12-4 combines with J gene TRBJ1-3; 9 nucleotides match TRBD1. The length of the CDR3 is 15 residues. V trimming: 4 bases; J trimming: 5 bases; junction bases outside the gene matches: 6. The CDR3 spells CASSSAGTGRNTIYF. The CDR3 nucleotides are TGTGCCAGCAGTTCGGCCGGGACAGGGAGAAACACCATATATTTT.

The CDR3 nucleotides are TGTGCCAGCAGCCAAGACCTAATCGGTGCGCAGTATTTT. It specifies CASSQDLIGAQYF. The chain links TRBV14 to TRBJ2-3; unclear D gene. V lost 0 bases and J 10 bases, leaving 11 bases between the germline ends. Germline V gene data show CDR1 as SGHDN and CDR2 as FVKESK. This CDR3 has 13 amino acids.

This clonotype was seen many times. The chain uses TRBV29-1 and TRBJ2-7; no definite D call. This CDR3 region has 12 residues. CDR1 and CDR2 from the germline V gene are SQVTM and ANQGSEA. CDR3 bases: TGCAGTTTTCGGGCCGAGACCTACGAGCAGTACTTC. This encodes CSFRAETYEQYF.

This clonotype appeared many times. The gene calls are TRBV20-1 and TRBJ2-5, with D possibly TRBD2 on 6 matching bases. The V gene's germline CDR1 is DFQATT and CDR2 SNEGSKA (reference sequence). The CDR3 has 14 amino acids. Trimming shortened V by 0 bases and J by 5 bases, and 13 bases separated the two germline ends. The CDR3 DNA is TGCAGTGCTAGAGATGGGGGGTTCGCGGAGACCCAGTACTTC. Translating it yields CSARDGGFAETQYF.

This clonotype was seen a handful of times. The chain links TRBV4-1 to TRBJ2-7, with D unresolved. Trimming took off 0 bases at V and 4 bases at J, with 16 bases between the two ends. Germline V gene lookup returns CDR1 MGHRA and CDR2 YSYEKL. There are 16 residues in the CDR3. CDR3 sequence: CASSQEQDPRIYEQYF. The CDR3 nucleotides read TGCGCCAGCAGCCAAGAGCAGGATCCGAGGATATACGAGCAGTACTTC.

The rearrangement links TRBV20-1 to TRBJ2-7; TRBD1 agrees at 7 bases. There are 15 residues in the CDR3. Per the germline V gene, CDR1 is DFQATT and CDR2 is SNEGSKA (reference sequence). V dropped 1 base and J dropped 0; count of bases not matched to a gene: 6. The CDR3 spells CSARAIRDSSYEQYF. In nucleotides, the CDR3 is TGCAGTGCTAGAGCGATCCGGGACAGCTCCTACGAGCAGTACTTC.

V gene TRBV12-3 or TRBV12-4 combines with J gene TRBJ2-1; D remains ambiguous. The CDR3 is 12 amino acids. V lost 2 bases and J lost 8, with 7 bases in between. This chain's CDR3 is CASSLLSDEQFF. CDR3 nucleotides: TGTGCCAGCAGTTTATTGTCGGATGAGCAGTTCTTC.

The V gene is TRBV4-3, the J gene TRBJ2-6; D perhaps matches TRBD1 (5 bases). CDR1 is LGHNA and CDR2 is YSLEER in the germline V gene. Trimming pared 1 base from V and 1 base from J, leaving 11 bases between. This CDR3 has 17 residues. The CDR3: CASSQVGKGSGANVLTF. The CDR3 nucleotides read TGCGCCAGCAGCCAAGTGGGAAAGGGGTCTGGGGCCAACGTCCTGACTTTC.

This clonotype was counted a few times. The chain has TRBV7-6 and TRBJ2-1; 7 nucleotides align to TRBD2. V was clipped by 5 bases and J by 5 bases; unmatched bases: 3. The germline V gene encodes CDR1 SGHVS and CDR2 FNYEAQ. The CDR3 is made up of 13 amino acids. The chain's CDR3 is CASSRLADNEQFF. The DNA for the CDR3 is TGTGCCAGCAGCCGACTAGCCGACAATGAGCAGTTCTTC.

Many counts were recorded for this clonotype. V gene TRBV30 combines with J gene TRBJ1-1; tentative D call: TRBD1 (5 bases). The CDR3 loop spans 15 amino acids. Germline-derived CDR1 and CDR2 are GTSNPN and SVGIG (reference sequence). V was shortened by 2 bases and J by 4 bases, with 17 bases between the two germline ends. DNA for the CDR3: TGTGCCTGGAGTTTCCCGGACACCCTGGGCACTGAAGCTTTCTTT. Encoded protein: CAWSFPDTLGTEAFF.

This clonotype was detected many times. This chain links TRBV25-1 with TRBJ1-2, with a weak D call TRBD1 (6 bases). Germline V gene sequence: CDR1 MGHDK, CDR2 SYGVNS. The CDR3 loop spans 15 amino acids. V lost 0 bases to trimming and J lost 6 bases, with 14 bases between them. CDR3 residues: CASSEYGTGNHGYTF. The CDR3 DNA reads TGTGCCAGCAGTGAATACGGTACAGGGAACCATGGCTACACCTTC.

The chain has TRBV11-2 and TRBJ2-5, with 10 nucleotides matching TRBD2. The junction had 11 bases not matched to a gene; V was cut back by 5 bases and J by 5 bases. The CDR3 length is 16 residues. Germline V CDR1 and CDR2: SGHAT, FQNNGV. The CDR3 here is CASSVEIAGGWETQYF. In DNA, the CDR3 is TGTGCCAGCAGCGTCGAAATAGCGGGGGGTTGGGAGACCCAGTACTTC.

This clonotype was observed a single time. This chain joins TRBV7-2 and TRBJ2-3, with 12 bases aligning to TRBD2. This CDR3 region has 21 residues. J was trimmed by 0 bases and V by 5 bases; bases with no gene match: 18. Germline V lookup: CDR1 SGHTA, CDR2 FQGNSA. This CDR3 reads CASSNLGFPSGGESSTDTQYF. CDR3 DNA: TGTGCCAGCAGCAATCTGGGGTTCCCTAGCGGGGGGGAGTCTAGCACAGATACGCAGTATTTT.

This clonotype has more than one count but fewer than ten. The CDR3 is CSVQSTNEKLFF. CDR3 DNA sequence: TGCAGTGTTCAGTCAACTAATGAAAAACTGTTTTTT. The gene calls are TRBV20-1 and TRBJ1-4; D unresolved. CDR1 DFQATT and CDR2 SNEGSKA come from the germline V gene (reference sequence). The CDR3 has 12 amino acids. V lost 7 bases and J lost 0, with 6 bases in between.

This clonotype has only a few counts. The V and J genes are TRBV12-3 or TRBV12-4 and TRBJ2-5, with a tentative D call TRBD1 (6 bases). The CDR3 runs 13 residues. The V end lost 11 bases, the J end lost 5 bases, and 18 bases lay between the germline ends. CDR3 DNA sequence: TGTGCCTCCGTCGGACAGTTCGGGGAGACCCAGTACTTC. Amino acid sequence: CASVGQFGETQYF.

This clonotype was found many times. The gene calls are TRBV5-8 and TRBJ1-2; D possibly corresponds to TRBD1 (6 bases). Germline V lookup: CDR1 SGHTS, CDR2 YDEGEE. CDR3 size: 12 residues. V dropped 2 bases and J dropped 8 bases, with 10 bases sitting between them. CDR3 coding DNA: TGTGCCAGCAGCTTTCAGGGGTGGGGCTACACCTTC. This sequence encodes CASSFQGWGYTF. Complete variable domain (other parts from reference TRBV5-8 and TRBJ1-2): EAGVTQSPTHLIKTRGQQATLRCSPISGHTSVYWYQQALGLGLQFLLWYDEGEERNRGNFPPRFSGRQFPNYSSELNVNALELEDSALYLCASSFQGWGYTFGSGTRLTVV.

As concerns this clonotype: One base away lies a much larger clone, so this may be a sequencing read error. The CDR3 reads CAGSEGGAKNIQYF. The CDR3 nucleotides read TGTGCCGGCAGTGAGGGCGGAGCCAAAAACATTCAGTACTTC. This sequence joins TRBV2 and TRBJ2-4; D is possibly TRBD2 (5 bases). Germline CDR1 SNHLY, CDR2 FYNNEI. The CDR3 runs to 14 residues.

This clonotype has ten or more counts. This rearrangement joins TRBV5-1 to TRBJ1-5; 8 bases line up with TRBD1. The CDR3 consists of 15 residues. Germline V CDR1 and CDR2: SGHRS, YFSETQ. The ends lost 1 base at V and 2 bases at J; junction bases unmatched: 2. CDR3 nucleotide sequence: TGCGCCAGCAGCTTGTGGGGACAGGGCAATCAGCCCCAGCATTTT. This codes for CASSLWGQGNQPQHF.

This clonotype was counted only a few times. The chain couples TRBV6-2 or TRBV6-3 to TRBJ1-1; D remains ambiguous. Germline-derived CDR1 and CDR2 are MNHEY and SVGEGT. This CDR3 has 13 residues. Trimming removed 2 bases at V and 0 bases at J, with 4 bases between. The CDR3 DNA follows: TGTGCCAGCAGTTACAGTATGAACACTGAAGCTTTCTTT. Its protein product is CASSYSMNTEAFF.

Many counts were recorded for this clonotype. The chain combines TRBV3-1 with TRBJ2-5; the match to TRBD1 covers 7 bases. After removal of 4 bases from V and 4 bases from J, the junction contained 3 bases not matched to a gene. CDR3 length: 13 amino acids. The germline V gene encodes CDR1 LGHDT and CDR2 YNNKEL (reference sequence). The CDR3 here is CASSPRTGETQYF. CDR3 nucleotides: TGTGCCAGCAGCCCCCGGACAGGAGAGACCCAGTACTTC.

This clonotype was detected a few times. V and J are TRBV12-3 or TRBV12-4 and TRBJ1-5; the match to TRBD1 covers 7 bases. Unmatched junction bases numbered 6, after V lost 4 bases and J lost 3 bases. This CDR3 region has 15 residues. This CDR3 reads CASSSRQGPNQPQHF. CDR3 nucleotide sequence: TGTGCCAGCAGTTCTCGACAGGGCCCCAATCAGCCCCAGCATTTT.

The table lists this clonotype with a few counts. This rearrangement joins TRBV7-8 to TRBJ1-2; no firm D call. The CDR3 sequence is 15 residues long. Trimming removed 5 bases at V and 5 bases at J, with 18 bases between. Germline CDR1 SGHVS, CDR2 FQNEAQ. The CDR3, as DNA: TGTGCCAGCAGCCCTACCCGCTGGCCGTATTATGGCTACACCTTC. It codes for CASSPTRWPYYGYTF.

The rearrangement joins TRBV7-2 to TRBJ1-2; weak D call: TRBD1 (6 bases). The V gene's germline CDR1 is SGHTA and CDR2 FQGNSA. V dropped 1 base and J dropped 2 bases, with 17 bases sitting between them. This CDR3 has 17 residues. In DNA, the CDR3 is TGTGCCAGCAGCTTAGAGCCGGTGTCAGGGGTAAACTATGGCTACACCTTC. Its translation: CASSLEPVSGVNYGYTF.